This T cell receptor beta chain was sequenced for a study of cytomegalovirus exposure and HLA in healthy donors. As regards this clone: Germline is not matched at one junction end, which may reflect a read error.

The PCR was carried out with 60 Vbeta primers and 13 Jbeta primers. Repertoires were generated with immunoSEQ multiplex PCR, while TCRdb's copy carries only in-frame clones and drops some. This table lists roughly 62,000 clones. CDR3 length equals 16 residues. The germline V gene has CDR1 SGHTA and CDR2 FQGNSA. Source material: PBMCs. The V call is TRBV7-2, the J call TRBJ1-3; 7 bases are a match to TRBD1. The TCR comes from a male donor in good health and CMV-seronegative. For the CDR3, the DNA is TGTGCCAGCAGCTTAGGGACAGGTGGTGGGGGAAACAACATATATTTT. Its protein is CASSLGTGGGGNNIYF.